This entry lists 29 T cell receptor beta chains sequenced from one sample in a study of blood T cell repertoires in COVID-19. Method: immunoSEQ multiplex PCR; TCRdb's copy keeps in-frame clones and lacks some. The profile covers 150,000 to 200,000 clones, with about 84% appearing a single time and 5.2% taken by the ten largest. The source material was peripheral blood. Receptors were obtained from a woman in her twenties or thirties with acute or convalescent COVID-19.

This chain connects TRBV19 to TRBJ2-2, with TRBD2 identical over 13 bases. The CDR3 runs to 16 residues. CDR1 and CDR2 (germline): LNHDA, SQIVND (reference sequence). Unmatched junction bases numbered 6, after V lost 5 bases and J lost 6 bases. In DNA form, the CDR3 reads TGTGCCAGTAGTTTACGGACTAGCGGGGGTTCCGGGGAGCTGTTTTTT. It specifies CASSLRTSGGSGELFF.

The chain links TRBV25-1 to TRBJ1-5; D is possibly TRBD1 (5 bases). The CDR3 is made up of 12 amino acids. Per germline, CDR1 MGHDK and CDR2 SYGVNS. V gave up 5 bases and J gave up 6 bases, with 8 bases separating them. This CDR3 reads CASSLGGQPQHF. In nucleotides, the CDR3 is TGTGCCAGCAGTCTGGGGGGTCAGCCCCAGCATTTT.

The V gene is TRBV14, the J gene TRBJ2-7, with 10 positions matching TRBD2. V lost 2 bases and J lost 5; bases outside the gene matches: 3. CDR1 SGHDN and CDR2 FVKESK come from the germline V gene. The CDR3 extends over 14 amino acids. CDR3 DNA: TGTGCCAGCAGCCAACTAGCGGGGGTAAACGAGCAGTACTTC. Its protein is CASSQLAGVNEQYF.

J is TRBJ2-4 and V is TRBV2; 7 nucleotides line up with TRBD1. This CDR3 has 16 amino acids. Trimming removed 5 bases from V and 0 bases from J; junction bases left unmatched: 7. The germline V gene encodes CDR1 SNHLY and CDR2 FYNNEI. The CDR3 reads CASSNTGDLAKNIQYF. In nucleotides, the CDR3 is TGTGCCAGCAGTAACACAGGGGACCTAGCCAAAAACATTCAGTACTTC.

Here the CDR3 DNA reads TGTGCCTGGAGTGTATCATCGGGGCTAGCGGAGACCCAGTACTTC. Its protein product is CAWSVSSGLAETQYF. The chain is built from TRBV30 and TRBJ2-5, with D possibly TRBD2 on 6 matching bases. Trimming took off 0 bases at V and 5 bases at J, with 16 bases between the two ends. There are 15 residues in the CDR3. Germline lookup yields CDR1 GTSNPN and CDR2 SVGIG (reference sequence). The full variable domain, in which reference TRBV30 and TRBJ2-5 provide the parts outside the CDR3, is SQTIHQWPATLVQPVGSPLSLECTVEGTSNPNLYWYRQAAGRGLQLLFYSVGIGQISSEVPQNLSASRPQDRQFILSSKKLLLSDSGFYLCAWSVSSGLAETQYFGPGTRLLVL.

This chain joins TRBV5-1 and TRBJ2-5, with D perhaps matching TRBD1 (6 bases). Germline-derived CDR1 and CDR2 are SGHRS and YFSETQ. This CDR3 spans 17 amino acids. Trimming took 1 base from V and 1 from J, leaving 17 bases between them. The CDR3 nucleotides are TGCGCCAGCAGCTTGCAGGGGCCCCACTTCGGCCAAGAGACCCAGTACTTC. Translated: CASSLQGPHFGQETQYF.

The chain employs TRBV19 and TRBJ1-5, with TRBD1 matching 7 bases. The ends lost 5 bases at V and 7 bases at J; junction bases unmatched: 8. From germline, CDR1 is LNHDA and CDR2 SQIVND (reference sequence). The CDR3 contains 14 residues. The CDR3 DNA sequence: TGTGCCAGTAGTGCTCGACAGGGTGTACAGCCCCAGCATTTT. Protein sequence: CASSARQGVQPQHF.

This clone was counted at least ten times. The chain carries TRBV19 and TRBJ2-5; D unclear. Trimming pared 6 bases from V and 1 base from J, leaving 9 bases between. Germline V gene sequence: CDR1 LNHDA, CDR2 SQIVND (reference sequence). This CDR3 contains 13 residues. For the CDR3, the DNA is TGTGCCAGTAGGAACAGTTTCCAAGAGACCCAGTACTTC. It yields the protein CASRNSFQETQYF.

The V call is TRBV24-1, the J call TRBJ2-1; 7 bases match TRBD2. CDR1 and CDR2 (germline): KGHDR, SFDVKD. Unmatched junction bases numbered 9, after V lost 4 bases and J lost 4 bases. The CDR3 is 16 residues long. CDR3 amino acids: CATSDGRSYGYNEQFF. CDR3 bases: TGTGCCACCAGTGACGGGAGGAGCTACGGTTACAATGAGCAGTTCTTC.

The table lists this clone with many counts. V gene TRBV5-1 combines with J gene TRBJ2-1; 14 bases are shared with TRBD2. The V and J ends lost 3 bases and 0 bases, in that order; junction bases with no gene match: 14. The germline gives CDR1 SGHRS, CDR2 YFSETQ. The CDR3 extends over 21 amino acids. CDR3 nucleotides: TGCGCCAGCAGCTCAGATCGGACTAGCGGGGGGCTCCGCTCCTCCTACAATGAGCAGTTCTTC. The encoded protein is CASSSDRTSGGLRSSYNEQFF.

This clone was detected only once. The J gene is TRBJ2-1, the V gene TRBV27; no clear D. V lost 2 bases and J lost 1, with 9 bases in between. This CDR3 is 15 amino acids long. Germline V lookup: CDR1 MNHEY, CDR2 SMNVEV (reference sequence). The CDR3 region is CASSLQASSYNEQFF. The CDR3 nucleotides read TGTGCCAGCAGTTTACAAGCATCTTCCTACAATGAGCAGTTCTTC.

The genes are TRBV27 and TRBJ2-7; possibly TRBD2 for D (7 bases). The CDR3 spans 14 residues. V lost 5 bases, J lost 2 bases, and 13 bases lay in between. CDR1 MNHEY and CDR2 SMNVEV come from the germline V gene (reference sequence). DNA for the CDR3: TGTGCCAGCAGTCGCCGCGGGGGCCCCTACGAGCAGTACTTC. Translated: CASSRRGGPYEQYF.

This rearrangement joins TRBV5-1 to TRBJ2-5; possible D gene TRBD2, 7 bases. This CDR3 region has 15 residues. Germline V gives CDR1 SGHRS, CDR2 YFSETQ. Trimming took 2 bases from V and 4 from J, leaving 15 bases between them. Here the CDR3 DNA reads TGCGCCAGCAGCTTCGGGGGGCGGTCGGTAGAGACCCAGTACTTC. It encodes CASSFGGRSVETQYF.

The chain combines TRBV7-9 with TRBJ2-2; possibly TRBD1 for D (6 bases). This CDR3 comprises 16 residues. The V gene lost 5 bases and the J gene lost 2 bases, with 15 bases spanning the gap. Germline V gene sequence: CDR1 SEHNR, CDR2 FQNEAQ (reference sequence). CDR3 sequence reads: CASSPPGHLNTGELFF. In nucleotides, the CDR3 is TGTGCCAGCAGCCCCCCGGGACATCTTAACACCGGGGAGCTGTTTTTT.

The chain is built from TRBV5-6 and TRBJ2-5, with D uncertain. In germline, CDR1 is SGHDT, CDR2 YYEEEE. Trimming left V 4 bases short and J 1 base short, with 14 bases between. CDR3 length: 15 amino acids. The CDR3 sequence is CASSNRGRVQETQYF. In nucleotides, the CDR3 is TGTGCCAGCAGCAATCGTGGCCGGGTCCAAGAGACCCAGTACTTC.

The chain is built from TRBV5-1 and TRBJ1-4, with D perhaps matching TRBD1 (6 bases). The CDR3 totals 15 residues. Germline values: CDR1 SGHRS, CDR2 YFSETQ. V was cut by 4 bases and J by 7 bases, with 17 bases left in between. The CDR3: CASSPNRERPEKLFF. In nucleotides, the CDR3 is TGCGCCAGCAGCCCCAACAGGGAACGTCCTGAAAAACTGTTTTTT.

This clone was detected only once. The chain recombines TRBV7-8 with TRBJ2-1, with TRBD2 matching over 13 bases. Germline CDR1 SGHVS, CDR2 FQNEAQ. V was pared by 5 bases and J by 4 bases, with 5 bases of the junction left unmatched. This CDR3 contains 16 residues. The CDR3 DNA reads TGTGCCAGCAGCCCGAGACTAGCGGGGGGATACAATGAGCAGTTCTTC. Protein sequence: CASSPRLAGGYNEQFF.

This clone has more than one count but fewer than ten. The rearrangement links TRBV7-2 to TRBJ2-6, with 9 bases aligning to TRBD1. Per the germline V gene, CDR1 is SGHTA and CDR2 is FQGNSA. V was clipped by 6 bases and J by 8 bases; unmatched bases: 5. This CDR3 has 14 amino acids. The CDR3 spells CASSGTGSTNVLTF. The DNA for the CDR3 is TGTGCCAGCAGTGGGACAGGGAGCACCAACGTCCTGACTTTC.

The chain joins TRBV6-5 to TRBJ2-7; 7 bases fit TRBD1. Germline CDR1 MNHEY, CDR2 SVGAGI. The CDR3 has 13 amino acids. V shed 6 bases and J 5 bases; nucleotides not matched to a gene: 7. CDR3 region: CASSRDSLNEQYF. CDR3 bases: TGTGCCAGCAGCCGGGACAGCCTTAACGAGCAGTACTTC.

The gene calls are TRBV2 and TRBJ2-7; 9 positions agree with TRBD2. The V gene's germline CDR1 is SNHLY and CDR2 FYNNEI. The CDR3 sequence is 15 residues long. V was clipped by 7 bases and J by 5 bases; unmatched bases: 12. CDR3 loop: CASILAGWNLNEQYF. The CDR3 DNA is TGTGCCAGCATACTAGCGGGCTGGAACCTAAACGAGCAGTACTTC.

Written as DNA, the CDR3 is TGTGCCAGCAGTCTCTCCCGGGACACTCAGCAGTTCTTC. Residues: CASSLSRDTQQFF. J is TRBJ2-1 and V is TRBV27; tentative D call: TRBD1 (6 bases). Trimming pared 5 bases from V and 11 bases from J, leaving 16 bases between. CDR1 and CDR2 (germline): MNHEY, SMNVEV (reference sequence). This CDR3 region has 13 residues.

CDR3 in DNA: TGCGCCAGCAGCCAAGATGGAGGAGCCGGGGCCAACGTCCTGACTTTC. This translates into CASSQDGGAGANVLTF. The chain carries TRBV4-3 and TRBJ2-6; D possibly corresponds to TRBD2 (5 bases). Germline V lookup: CDR1 LGHNA, CDR2 YSLEER. The CDR3 loop spans 16 amino acids. Trimming left V 0 bases short and J 4 bases short, with 10 bases between.

V usage is TRBV7-2 and J usage is TRBJ1-3, with D maybe TRBD1 (6 bases). The CDR3 length is 15 residues. Germline-derived CDR1 and CDR2 are SGHTA and FQGNSA. V was shortened by 2 bases and J by 2 bases, with 10 bases between the two germline ends. The CDR3 reads CASSLRGGPGNTIYF. The CDR3 coding sequence is TGTGCCAGCAGCTTAAGGGGGGGCCCTGGAAACACCATATATTTT.

The CDR3 reads CASSFEHSGRSEQYF. The CDR3 coding sequence is TGTGCCAGCAGCTTTGAACATAGCGGGAGAAGCGAGCAGTACTTC. V and J are TRBV11-2 and TRBJ2-7, with 9 bases fitting TRBD2. The germline V gene has CDR1 SGHAT and CDR2 FQNNGV. V was pared by 3 bases and J by 6 bases, with 9 bases of the junction left unmatched. The CDR3 consists of 15 residues. Filled out from reference TRBV11-2 and TRBJ2-7, the complete variable domain reads EAGVAQSPRYKIIEKRQSVAFWCNPISGHATLYWYQQILGQGPKLLIQFQNNGVVDDSQLPKDRFSAERLKGVDSTLKIQPAKLEDSAVYLCASSFEHSGRSEQYFGPGTRLTVT.

This clone turned up a few times. V is TRBV27 and J is TRBJ1-2, with TRBD1 identical over 12 bases. From germline, CDR1 is MNHEY and CDR2 SMNVEV (reference sequence). The CDR3 loop spans 14 amino acids. The V and J ends lost 2 bases and 6 bases, in that order; junction bases with no gene match: 1. The CDR3 spells CASSLGTGGDGYTF. In DNA, the CDR3 is TGTGCCAGCAGTTTAGGGACAGGGGGCGATGGCTACACCTTC.

The chain combines TRBV9 with TRBJ2-1, with 10 bases that match TRBD1. Trimming at V came to 4 bases and at J to 7 bases, leaving 14 bases not matched to a gene. This CDR3 comprises 17 residues. CDR1 and CDR2 (germline): SGDLS, YYNGEE. CDR3 in DNA: TGTGCCAGCAGCCGCGGGTCCCGGGACAGGGGAAAAAATGAGCAGTTCTTC. Translating it yields CASSRGSRDRGKNEQFF.

The chain combines TRBV6-4 with TRBJ2-3; a possible D gene is TRBD2 (5 bases). The V gene lost 3 bases and the J gene lost 2 bases, with 6 bases spanning the gap. Germline-derived CDR1 and CDR2 are MRHNA and SNTAGT. This CDR3 has 13 amino acids. The CDR3 sequence is CASSEADTDTQYF. DNA for the CDR3: TGTGCCAGCAGTGAAGCGGACACAGATACGCAGTATTTT.

The chain recombines TRBV5-1 with TRBJ2-7; 7 positions agree with TRBD1. The CDR3 has 15 amino acids. Germline lookup yields CDR1 SGHRS and CDR2 YFSETQ. The junction had 4 bases not matched to a gene; V was cut back by 0 bases and J by 1 base. This CDR3 reads CASSLAGTASYEQYF. The CDR3 coding sequence is TGCGCCAGCAGCTTGGCCGGGACAGCGTCCTACGAGCAGTACTTC. Full variable domain (rest looked up from reference TRBV5-1 and TRBJ2-7): KAGVTQTPRYLIKTRGQQVTLSCSPISGHRSVSWYQQTPGQGLQFLFEYFSETQRNKGNFPGRFSGRQFSNSRSEMNVSTLELGDSALYLCASSLAGTASYEQYFGPGTRLTVT.

The table lists this clone with many counts. This rearrangement joins TRBV30 to TRBJ2-7, with 10 bases identical to TRBD1. This CDR3 has 13 residues. V gave up 5 bases and J gave up 2 bases; unmatched junction bases: 3. Germline-derived CDR1 and CDR2 are GTSNPN and SVGIG (reference sequence). The chain's CDR3 is CAWWTGGTYEQYF. CDR3 sequence (DNA): TGTGCCTGGTGGACAGGGGGAACCTACGAGCAGTACTTC.